These 21 T cell receptor beta chains were all obtained from the same sample, sequenced in a study of T-cell memory formation after mild COVID-19. TCRdb recomputed calls from the 5' RACE reads with MiXCR, one row per CDR3 protein. The sample comprises hundreds of thousands of distinct CDR3 sequences, roughly a sixth of which are singletons, and around 20% rests with the top ten. The sequencing input was PBMCs or a T cell subset sorted from them (not recorded which). These TCRs come from a man aged 18-30 years who had mild COVID-19 (a few samples of this study predate the infection). Cell type and time point are not known.

V usage is TRBV6-5 and J usage is TRBJ2-3; D not resolved. The germline V gene encodes CDR1 MNHEY and CDR2 SVGAGI. The CDR3 loop spans 14 amino acids. Trimming stripped 2 bases from V and 2 bases from J, with 8 bases between. The CDR3 here is CASSYAGYTDTQYF. DNA of the CDR3: TGTGCCAGCAGTTACGCAGGTTACACAGATACGCAGTATTTT.

This chain links TRBV7-3 with TRBJ2-2, with 7 bases identical to TRBD2. The CDR3 loop spans 16 amino acids. Germline V CDR1 and CDR2: SGHTA, FQGTGA. V lost 4 bases and J lost 1; bases outside the gene matches: 6. The CDR3 DNA reads as TGTGCCAGCAGCTCGGCGGCGGGGGAGAACACCGGGGAGCTGTTTTTT. Amino acids: CASSSAAGENTGELFF.

This clonotype was observed at least ten times. The chain joins TRBV2 to TRBJ2-1; D is ambiguous. This CDR3 is built from 10 residues. The ends were cut back, 6 bases at V and 10 bases at J, with 7 bases in the middle. Germline lookup yields CDR1 SNHLY and CDR2 FYNNEI. Written as DNA, the CDR3 is TGTGCCAGCAGATTTAGGGAGCAGTTCTTC. Residues: CASRFREQFF.

The CDR3 DNA reads TGTGCCAGCAGTAACCCGGGACACCCCTTTTACGAGCAGTACGTC. It encodes CASSNPGHPFYEQYV. This chain uses TRBV28 with TRBJ2-7, with D maybe TRBD1 (6 bases). This CDR3 contains 15 residues. The germline V gene encodes CDR1 MDHEN and CDR2 SYDVKM. The V gene lost 5 bases and the J gene lost 4 bases, with 18 bases spanning the gap.

This clonotype was picked up many times. V is TRBV5-1 and J is TRBJ2-1; D perhaps matches TRBD1 (5 bases). Looked up from germline, CDR1 is SGHRS and CDR2 is YFSETQ. The CDR3 has 14 residues. Trimming shortened V by 5 bases and J by 2 bases, and 11 bases separated the two germline ends. In DNA form, the CDR3 reads TGCGCCAGCAGTAGCAGACAGCCCTACAATGAGCAGTTCTTC. This translates into CASSSRQPYNEQFF. Using reference TRBV5-1 and TRBJ2-1 for the parts outside the CDR3, the full variable domain is KAGVTQTPRYLIKTRGQQVTLSCSPISGHRSVSWYQQTPGQGLQFLFEYFSETQRNKGNFPGRFSGRQFSNSRSEMNVSTLELGDSALYLCASSSRQPYNEQFFGPGTRLTVL.

The chain has TRBV7-9 and TRBJ1-1; the D is unclear. CDR3 length: 14 amino acids. V was trimmed by 1 base and J by 1 base, leaving 7 bases between them. CDR1 is SEHNR and CDR2 is FQNEAQ in the germline V gene (reference sequence). In DNA form, the CDR3 reads TGTGCCAGCAGCTTAGATGCGTCGAACACTGAAGCTTTCTTT. Translating gives CASSLDASNTEAFF.

V usage is TRBV20-1 and J usage is TRBJ2-7; the D is unclear. Deletions cut 0 bases from V and 9 bases from J, with 18 bases between. The length of the CDR3 is 14 residues. From germline, CDR1 is DFQATT and CDR2 SNEGSKA (reference sequence). CDR3 protein: CSARDSNDVRGQYV. CDR3 bases: TGCAGTGCTAGAGACAGTAACGATGTACGAGGGCAGTACGTC.

This clonotype appeared a few times. In nucleotides, the CDR3 is TGTGCCAGCAGCTATGGACAGGGTGTGAATCAGCCCCAGCATTTT. This encodes CASSYGQGVNQPQHF. The rearrangement uses TRBV7-9 and TRBJ1-5; 8 bases agree with TRBD1. The CDR3 is 15 amino acids. The J segment lost 4 bases and the V segment lost 4 bases, leaving 6 bases of the junction unmatched. From germline, CDR1 is SEHNR and CDR2 FQNEAQ (reference sequence).

This clonotype was seen only a few times. The chain links TRBV6-2 or TRBV6-3 to TRBJ2-5, with 9 bases lining up with TRBD2. This CDR3 has 14 amino acids. Trimming at V came to 6 bases and at J to 6 bases, leaving 8 bases not matched to a gene. Germline CDR1 and CDR2: MNHEY and SVGEGT. The CDR3 DNA reads TGTGCCAGCAGGATAGCGGGGGCTTCCAAGACCCAGTACTTC. The encoded protein is CASRIAGASKTQYF.

V gene TRBV11-2 combines with J gene TRBJ2-1, with 13 bases lining up with TRBD2. J was trimmed by 2 bases and V by 3 bases; bases with no gene match: 1. The V gene's germline CDR1 is SGHAT and CDR2 FQNNGV. This CDR3 spans 16 amino acids. The CDR3 spells CASSLGLAGTYNEQFF. The CDR3 DNA sequence: TGTGCCAGCAGCTTGGGACTAGCGGGGACCTACAATGAGCAGTTCTTC.

This clonotype occurred a few times. CDR3 in DNA: TGTGCCAGCAGCCAAAGCGGGGGGCACAATGAGCAGTTCTTC. Translating gives CASSQSGGHNEQFF. The chain couples TRBV11-3 to TRBJ2-1; 9 bases map to TRBD2. The CDR3 is made up of 14 amino acids. The junction had 4 bases not matched to a gene; V was cut back by 5 bases and J by 5 bases. Germline V gives CDR1 SGHNT, CDR2 YENEEA.

In its sample, this clonotype was seen a few times. The J gene is TRBJ2-7, the V gene TRBV10-3; 9 bases are a match to TRBD1. Germline CDR1 and CDR2: ENHRY and SYGVKD. Germline trimming cut 2 bases from V and 5 bases from J; bases unmatched to any gene: 7. CDR3 length equals 15 residues. DNA of the CDR3: TGTGCCATCAGTGAGGGACAGGGGATCATCCACGAGCAGTACTTC. Protein: CAISEGQGIIHEQYF.

CDR3: CASSQDTGLAGALETQYF. For the CDR3, the DNA is TGTGCCAGCAGCCAAGATACCGGACTAGCGGGGGCCCTGGAGACCCAGTACTTC. This rearrangement joins TRBV4-2 to TRBJ2-5; 13 bases match TRBD2. CDR3 length: 18 residues. Germline CDR1 reads LGHNA; CDR2 reads YNFKEQ. Trimming cost V 0 bases and J 5 bases; bases outside gene matches: 9.

This chain uses TRBV19 with TRBJ1-5; D not certain. The CDR3 totals 13 residues. The V and J ends lost 3 bases and 4 bases respectively, with 7 bases between them. Per germline, CDR1 LNHDA and CDR2 SQIVND (reference sequence). For the CDR3, the DNA is TGTGCCAGTAGTATGGGTTTTAATCAGCCCCAGCATTTT. It is translated as CASSMGFNQPQHF.

The chain recombines TRBV10-3 with TRBJ2-2; maybe TRBD2 (5 bases). Germline V gene lookup returns CDR1 ENHRY and CDR2 SYGVKD. Trimming took off 0 bases at V and 7 bases at J, with 6 bases between the two ends. The CDR3 length is 13 residues. This CDR3 reads CAISESAVGELFF. The CDR3 region has the DNA TGTGCCATCAGTGAGTCAGCGGTCGGGGAGCTGTTTTTT.

The chain combines TRBV7-2 with TRBJ2-5, with unresolved D. The V gene lost 5 bases and the J gene lost 4 bases, with 5 bases spanning the gap. This CDR3 spans 11 amino acids. Germline lookup yields CDR1 SGHTA and CDR2 FQGNSA. This chain's CDR3 is CASSPPETQYF. The CDR3 DNA sequence: TGTGCCAGCAGCCCCCCAGAGACCCAGTACTTC.

This clonotype turned up a few times. The chain uses TRBV9 and TRBJ2-4; D is perhaps TRBD1 (6 bases). The CDR3 loop spans 12 amino acids. Trimming shortened V by 4 bases and J by 5 bases, and 7 bases separated the two germline ends. Germline loops: CDR1 SGDLS, CDR2 YYNGEE. The CDR3 reads CASSNRENIQYF. In DNA, the CDR3 is TGTGCCAGCAGCAACAGGGAAAACATTCAGTACTTC.

This clonotype was detected a few times. The gene calls are TRBV18 and TRBJ2-5; TRBD2 might be the D (5 bases). V gave up 6 bases and J gave up 1 base, with 12 bases separating them. Germline V gives CDR1 KGHSH, CDR2 LQKENI. This CDR3 region has 14 residues. CDR3 bases: TGTGCCAGCTCCACTCCGGGGTCCCAAGAGACCCAGTACTTC. Translation gives CASSTPGSQETQYF. The full variable domain, in which reference TRBV18 and TRBJ2-5 provide the parts outside the CDR3, is NAGVMQNPRHLVRRRGQEARLRCSPMKGHSHVYWYRQLPEEGLKFMVYLQKENIIDESGMPKERFSAEFPKEGPSILRIQQVVRGDSAAYFCASSTPGSQETQYFGPGTRLLVL.

This clonotype turned up a few times. This sequence joins TRBV6-2 or TRBV6-3 and TRBJ2-7; no definite D call. In germline, CDR1 is MNHEY, CDR2 SVGEGT. The CDR3 spans 15 residues. V lost 4 bases and J lost 4, with 17 bases in between. CDR3 region: CASSSLVFRPYEQYV. In DNA form, the CDR3 reads TGTGCCAGCAGTTCCCTTGTGTTCAGGCCATACGAGCAGTACGTC.

The chain uses TRBV2 and TRBJ1-6; a possible D gene is TRBD1 (5 bases). This CDR3 contains 15 residues. V was cut by 7 bases and J by 5 bases, with 15 bases left in between. Germline V gene lookup returns CDR1 SNHLY and CDR2 FYNNEI. CDR3 sequence reads: CASTPGRVNNSPLHF. CDR3 DNA: TGTGCCAGCACCCCCGGCAGGGTGAATAATTCACCCCTCCACTTT.

CDR3 loop: CASRDRENTGYTF. The CDR3 region has the DNA TGTGCCAGTAGAGACAGGGAGAATACCGGCTACACCTTC. The chain joins TRBV12-3 or TRBV12-4 to TRBJ1-2, with TRBD1 matching over 7 bases. The length of the CDR3 is 13 residues. Germline trimming cut 9 bases from V and 8 bases from J; bases unmatched to any gene: 12.